What follows is one T cell receptor beta chain and its context. Assay used: immunoSEQ multiplex PCR; TCRdb lists only in-frame clones, some missing. The data contain about 120,000 clones, roughly 90% of them singletons. The data belong to a study of control samples from healthy donors and cancer patients. The CDR3 is 14 amino acids. Looked up from germline, CDR1 is LGHNT and CDR2 is FRNRAP. Trimming shortened V by 5 bases and J by 6 bases, and 14 bases separated the two germline ends. Sequenced sample: PBMCs. The V gene is TRBV12-5, the J gene TRBJ1-5; D may be TRBD1 (6 bases). This receptor was obtained from a woman aged 55 to 70 with lung cancer. This chain's CDR3 is CASGREGGLQPQHF. As DNA, the CDR3 is TGTGCTAGTGGTCGTGAGGGGGGGCTTCAGCCCCAGCATTTT.